The rows below give T cell receptor beta chains drawn from one sample of a study of blood T cell repertoires in COVID-19. Only in-frame clones appear in the TCRdb table, and some are missing; sequencing was by immunoSEQ multiplex PCR. There are approximately 440,000 clones in the sample; around 88% occur only once, and roughly 12% lies in the top ten. Input material: peripheral blood. The receptors stem from a woman between 45 and 65 years old with COVID-19, enrolled during active disease. The CDR3 runs from the conserved cysteine through the conserved F or W.

CDR3aa,v_gene
CASSAGLGGEQFF,TRBV9
CASSLVASGAYNEQFF,TRBV5-1
CASSLGSQPQHF,TRBV14
CASSLTSGAYEQYF,TRBV11-2
CASQRGPNQPQHF,TRBV5-4
CASSMGSAGDLSGANVLTF,TRBV19
CASSPRTGTYEQYF,TRBV6-5
CASSLSPGRPDTQYF,TRBV11-2
CASSLVRGNTIYF,TRBV27
CASSRRNGNQPQHF,TRBV27
CAWSGVGYEQYF,TRBV30
CASSGSGTEAFF,TRBV6-6
CASSFGTSVPEAFF,TRBV5-1
CASRLAGEDTQYF,TRBV6-5
CASSLGQGGYGYTF,TRBV5-1
CASSQGGVSYNEQFF,TRBV7-2
CASSSQGGANTEAFF,TRBV5-1
CASSFRVNTEAFF,TRBV5-1
CASSPEGGFGTDTQYF,TRBV18
CASSSQSGTEAFF,TRBV27
CASPVGWREETEAFF,TRBV19
CASSLSSYEQYF,TRBV19
CASSQEGRYGYTF,TRBV3-1/TRBV3-2
CASSARGGDEQFF,TRBV7-9
CASSLFRALADEQYF,TRBV7-8
CASSYGRGFYNEQFF,TRBV6-2/TRBV6-3
CASSLGGQGAVKQFF,TRBV28
CASMREVISRELFF,TRBV2
CASSPTGGALGSTDTQYF,TRBV5-1
CASSQGTGASEAFF,TRBV4-2
CASSQDTGGGAYETQYF,TRBV3-1/TRBV3-2
CASSLGGQGTEAFF,TRBV11-2
CSLRDSLNNSPLHF,TRBV23-1
CASSLGLAGGSYEQYF,TRBV5-1
CASRTGAPTYEQYF,TRBV2
CASSLNRIEKLFF,TRBV27
CASSRGQVNTGELFF,TRBV5-1
CSVGQADEQFF,TRBV29-1
CASSMGGGKYF,TRBV12-3/TRBV12-4
CASRDRGDTEAFF,TRBV19
CASSSDRDTEAFF,TRBV5-1
CASSAGLYGYTF,TRBV9
CASSDETTGTHNEQFF,TRBV7-2
CASSPGQRDQPQHF,TRBV5-1
CSALTGGAGGYTF,TRBV29-1
CASSPAPGMNTGELFF,TRBV7-3
CATSDWGQGTDTQYF,TRBV24-1
CASSLNRGGYGYTF,TRBV27
CATLRLDFSYNEQFF,TRBV2
CASSFRPGQAAGNTIYF,TRBV7-8
CASSGQGDQPQHF,TRBV9
CSVEGRGGAYNEQFF,TRBV29-1
CASSPGGGGSPLHF,TRBV7-9
CASSQGGDARAFF,TRBV11-1